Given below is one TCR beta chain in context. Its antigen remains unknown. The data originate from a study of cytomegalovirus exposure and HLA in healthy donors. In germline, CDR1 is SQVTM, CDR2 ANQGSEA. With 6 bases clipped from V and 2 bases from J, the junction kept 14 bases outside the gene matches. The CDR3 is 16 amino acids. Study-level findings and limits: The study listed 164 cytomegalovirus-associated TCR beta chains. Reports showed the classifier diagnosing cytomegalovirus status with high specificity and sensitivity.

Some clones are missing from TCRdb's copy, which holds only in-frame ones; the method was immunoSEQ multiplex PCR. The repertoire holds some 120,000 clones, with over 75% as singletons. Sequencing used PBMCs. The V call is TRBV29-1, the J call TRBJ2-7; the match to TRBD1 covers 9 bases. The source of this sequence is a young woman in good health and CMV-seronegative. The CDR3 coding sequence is TGCAGCGTGACCAAGGGGCTTGGGACAGGGACCTACGAGCAGTACTTC. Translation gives CSVTKGLGTGTYEQYF.